The 30 T cell receptor beta chains reported below all come from one sample, sequenced in a study of tumor-infiltrating lymphocytes in primary liver carcinoma. The researchers produced TCR beta cDNA from around 500 ng total RNA with a constant-region primer. Amplification in three nested multiplex PCR rounds with slightly modified ARM-PCR gave rise to TCR beta libraries. In the first two PCR rounds, TRBV1-TRBV30 forward primers were paired with a C-beta reverse primer, and each round lasted around 10 cycles. TCRdb analysed the multiplex PCR reads with MiXCR anew, one entry per CDR3 protein. This table has fewer than 200,000 distinct CDR3 sequences, around four fifths appearing once. The study co-extracted DNA and RNA from around 18-30 mg of unsorted bulk tissue. The sample was tumor tissue from primary liver carcinoma. The receptors shown here come from a man aged 35-49 years with primary liver carcinoma and hepatitis B virus infection.

Worth noting for this clonotype: At one end the junction does not follow the germline gene, possibly because of a read error. This rearrangement joins TRBV4-2 to TRBJ2-5, with 8 bases identical to TRBD2. The length of the CDR3 is 19 residues. CDR1 LGHNA and CDR2 YNFKEQ come from the germline V gene. The CDR3 reads CASSPSWTSLAAFGDTQHF. In nucleotides, the CDR3 is TGTGCCAGTAGCCCCAGTTGGACTAGCCTAGCGGCCTTTGGAGATACCCAGCACTTC.

About this clonotype itself: The germline gene is not matched at one end of the junction; a read error may be the cause. The rearrangement joins TRBV11-3 to TRBJ2-7; no clear D. Germline CDR1 SGHNT, CDR2 YENEEA. The CDR3 is 15 amino acids. The CDR3 protein is CGSSLDPGTPYEQYF. CDR3 bases: TGTGGTAGCAGCTTAGATCCCGGAACACCCTACGAACAGTACTTC.

Comment on this clonotype: Because it lacks the conserved phenylalanine or tryptophan at the end, this CDR3 is likely a read error. Because the CDR3's place on the DNA is in doubt, the DNA is left out and the CDR3 is given as listed by TCRdb. The rearrangement uses TRBV12-3 or TRBV12-4 and TRBJ2-7; TRBD1, the table's D call, was not compared with the DNA. With termini counted, the CDR3 has 15 amino acids. CDR3 amino acids: CASSSRRTGRGEQYL.

The chain carries TRBV29-1 and TRBJ2-3; no reliable D call. V dropped 6 bases and J dropped 6 bases, with 25 bases sitting between them. Germline V gene data show CDR1 as SQVTM and CDR2 as ANQGSEA. This CDR3 is 16 amino acids long. The CDR3 reads CSVGGVDGRTTDTQYF. CDR3 coding DNA: TGCAGCGTCGGTGGAGTGGATGGACGTACCACGGATACGCAGTATTTT.

Details on this clonotype: An end of the junction does not agree with germline; a read error may underlie this. The CDR3 reads CASSRSGPSYDEQFF. The CDR3 DNA reads TGTGCCAGCAGCCGAAGCGGTCCTTCCTACGATGAGCAATTCTTC. This chain uses TRBV5-5 with TRBJ2-1; possible D gene TRBD2, 5 bases. CDR1 and CDR2 from the germline V gene are SGHKS and YYEKEE (reference sequence). The CDR3 extends over 15 amino acids.

As concerns this clonotype: Because it lacks the conserved phenylalanine or tryptophan at the end, this CDR3 is likely a read error. This rearrangement joins TRBV4-1 to TRBJ2-5; 8 bases fit TRBD1. The CDR3 consists of 15 residues. CDR1 MGHRA and CDR2 YSYEKL come from the germline V gene. CDR3 amino acids: CASSRGGQGWETQYL. The CDR3, as DNA: TGCGCCAGCAGCCGAGGTGGACAGGGTTGGGAGACTCAGTACCTC.

The V gene is TRBV6-5, the J gene TRBJ2-7; D is unresolved. CDR1 MNHEY and CDR2 SVGAGI come from the germline V gene. With 9 bases removed from V and 6 bases from J, the gap between germline ends came to 33 bases. The CDR3 is made up of 18 amino acids. The CDR3 DNA reads TGTGCCAGTTGTTACAAGGGCCCTGCCACTTCGATACCCTGCGAGCAGTACTTC. Residues: CASCYKGPATSIPCEQYF.

About this clonotype: The junction and the germline gene differ at one end; a read error may be behind it. The chain joins TRBV4-2 to TRBJ2-2, with 9 nucleotides matching TRBD2. Germline assignment: CDR1 LGHNA and CDR2 YNFKEQ. This CDR3 is 18 amino acids long. CDR3: CASSQDRTSERGTGELFF. In DNA, the CDR3 is TGTGCCAGTAGCCAAGATCGGACTAGCGAGAGGGGTACCGGGGAGCTGTTTTTT.

This sequence joins TRBV6-1 and TRBJ2-3; no definite D call. CDR1 is MNHNS, CDR2 SASEGT, per germline. V lost 6 bases and J 4 bases, leaving 17 bases between the germline ends. The CDR3 runs 15 residues. As DNA, the CDR3 is TGTGCCAGCAGCAAAGGTAGCTGGCCCGCAGATACGCAGTATTTT. Protein product: CASSKGSWPADTQYF.

The J gene is TRBJ2-1, the V gene TRBV4-3, with 10 bases fitting TRBD2. With 3 bases clipped from V and 13 bases from J, the junction kept 18 bases outside the gene matches. Germline loops: CDR1 LGHNA, CDR2 YSLEER. There are 17 residues in the CDR3. The CDR3 here is CASSQDLAGASYNDQFF. CDR3 DNA sequence: TGCGCCAGCAGCCAGGACCTAGCGGGAGCTTCCTACAACGATCAGTTCTTC.

The V call is TRBV11-1, the J call TRBJ2-1; the match to TRBD2 covers 9 bases. Germline V gene sequence: CDR1 SGHAT, CDR2 FQDESV (reference sequence). This CDR3 region has 18 residues. The V segment lost 7 bases and the J segment 1 base; nucleotides outside the gene matches: 14. CDR3 nucleotides: TGTGCCAGCATCTCACACCGCTCCGCGGGAGGGTCCTACAATGAGCAGTTCTTC. It translates to CASISHRSAGGSYNEQFF.

A remark on this clonotype: An end of the junction differs from the germline gene, which may be a read error. V usage is TRBV6-2 or TRBV6-3 and J usage is TRBJ2-1; 8 nucleotides align to TRBD1. The CDR3 runs to 15 residues. Germline CDR1 and CDR2: MNHEY and SVGEGT. CDR3 sequence (DNA): TGCGCCAGCAACTTACTCGACAGGGGCTACAATGAGCAGTTCTTC. Protein: CASNLLDRGYNEQFF.

This clonotype is a singleton in its sample. The final CDR3 position lacks the conserved phenylalanine or tryptophan, pointing to a likely read error. V is TRBV9 and J is TRBJ2-7; TRBD2 matches 7 bases. The V gene's germline CDR1 is SGDLS and CDR2 YYNGEE. With 5 bases clipped from V and 7 bases from J, the junction kept 12 bases outside the gene matches. This CDR3 is built from 14 residues. The CDR3 DNA sequence: TGTGCCAGCAGTCCGGGAGGAGCCGGGGGGGAGCAGTACTTA. It yields the protein CASSPGGAGGEQYL.

The J gene is TRBJ1-4, the V gene TRBV12-3 or TRBV12-4; D call uncertain. The CDR3 runs 14 residues. The germline V and J ends were trimmed by 2 bases and 9 bases, with 13 bases remaining between them. CDR3 nucleotide sequence: TGTGCCAGCAGTTTAAGTGAGGTTGGTAAAAAACTGTTTTTT. Translation: CASSLSEVGKKLFF.

This chain uses TRBV5-4 with TRBJ2-1; D is unclear. Germline lookup yields CDR1 SGHNT and CDR2 YYREEE (reference sequence). The V and J ends lost 3 bases and 6 bases respectively, with 13 bases between them. The CDR3 extends over 14 amino acids. For the CDR3, the DNA is TGTGCCAGCAGCTCCTCTGGGATCTTCAATGAGCAGTTCTTC. It yields the protein CASSSSGIFNEQFF.

To note about this clonotype: This CDR3 is missing its conserved last phenylalanine or tryptophan, likely due to a read error. This rearrangement joins TRBV5-1 to TRBJ2-1, with TRBD2 matching over 7 bases. The CDR3 sequence is 14 residues long. Per the germline V gene, CDR1 is SGHRS and CDR2 is YFSETQ. The CDR3 nucleotides are TGCGCGAGCAGCTTAGAGGGCGGGAGCCATGAGCAGTTCTAC. Amino acids: CASSLEGGSHEQFY.

As concerns this clonotype: At one boundary the junction diverges from the germline segment, which might be a read error. The J gene is TRBJ2-1, the V gene TRBV7-8, with D unresolved. This CDR3 comprises 11 residues. Germline CDR1 reads SGHVS; CDR2 reads FQNEAQ. The CDR3 DNA reads TGTGTCAGCAGTGTTAGCTTTAAGCAGTTCTTC. It is translated as CVSSVSFKQFF.

In its sample, this clonotype was seen once. The chain is built from TRBV29-1 and TRBJ2-1, with 12 bases identical to TRBD2. The CDR3 is 13 amino acids. Trimming removed 7 bases from V and 16 bases from J; junction bases left unmatched: 14. Germline CDR1 SQVTM, CDR2 ANQGSEA. This CDR3 is CSGTSGKHYERFF. CDR3 coding DNA: TGCAGCGGGACTAGCGGGAAGCACTATGAGCGCTTCTTC.

Note on this clonotype: At one end, the junction sequence differs from germline, possibly due to a read error. The chain recombines TRBV4-3 with TRBJ2-7, with D unresolved. Germline V gives CDR1 LGHNA, CDR2 YSLEER. The CDR3 runs to 14 residues. In DNA form, the CDR3 reads TGCGTCAGCAGCCCCAAGGAGAGCACCTACGAACAGTACTTC. This codes for CVSSPKESTYEQYF.

Turning to this clonotype: A read error may account for a junction end that differs from germline. The chain uses TRBV29-1 and TRBJ1-2; 9 bases match TRBD1. The CDR3 covers 16 residues. Germline lookup yields CDR1 SQVTM and CDR2 ANQGSEA. For the CDR3, the DNA is TGCAACGTTGAAAAAAGTCAGGGGGACAGGGAATGTGGCTACACCTTC. It specifies CNVEKSQGDRECGYTF. The full variable domain, in which reference TRBV29-1 and TRBJ1-2 provide the parts outside the CDR3, is SAVISQKPSRDICQRGTSLTIQCQVDSQVTMMFWYRQQPGQSLTLIATANQGSEATYESGFVIDKFPISRPNLTFSTLTVSNMSPEDSSIYLCNVEKSQGDRECGYTFGSGTRLTVV.

This sequence joins TRBV29-1 and TRBJ2-7; D uncertain. V was cut by 7 bases and J by 6 bases, with 13 bases left in between. Germline V gene lookup returns CDR1 SQVTM and CDR2 ANQGSEA. The CDR3 loop spans 11 amino acids. The chain's CDR3 is CSGVGVIEQYF. Written as DNA, the CDR3 is TGCAGCGGGGTTGGGGTAATCGAGCAGTACTTC.

The table lists this clonotype with a count of one. V and J are TRBV12-3 or TRBV12-4 and TRBJ2-4; 7 nucleotides align to TRBD2. The CDR3 runs to 16 residues. After removal of 4 bases from V and 12 bases from J, the junction contained 18 bases not matched to a gene. The CDR3 sequence is CASSSGTIGSGYDQYF. DNA of the CDR3: TGTGCCAGCAGTTCCGGGACTATCGGGAGTGGTTACGATCAGTACTTC.

This rearrangement joins TRBV7-9 to TRBJ2-7; TRBD2 matches at 9 bases. V shed 6 bases and J 2 bases; nucleotides not matched to a gene: 17. Germline lookup yields CDR1 SEHNR and CDR2 FQNEAQ (reference sequence). This CDR3 contains 18 residues. This CDR3 is CASRLRPTSGRTAYEQYF. In nucleotides, the CDR3 is TGTGCCAGCAGGCTTCGTCCGACCAGCGGGAGGACGGCCTACGAGCAGTACTTC.

Points on this clonotype: One junction end does not reproduce the germline sequence, and a read error may be involved. The rearrangement uses TRBV11-2 and TRBJ2-7, with 7 bases aligning to TRBD1. Germline loops: CDR1 SGHAT, CDR2 FQNNGV. The CDR3 extends over 14 amino acids. CDR3 loop: CASSLTGEYYEQYF. The CDR3 DNA reads TGTGCTAGCAGTTTAACAGGGGAATACTACGAGCAGTACTTC.

In regard to this clonotype: An end of the junction differs from the germline gene, which may be a read error. The chain combines TRBV6-2 or TRBV6-3 with TRBJ2-1; D gene ambiguous. Germline V lookup: CDR1 MNHEY, CDR2 SVGEGT. The CDR3 is 15 residues long. CDR3 sequence reads: CASSYSGRTYNEQFF. CDR3 DNA: TGTGCCAGCAGTTACTCAGGCAGGACCTACAATGAACAGTTCTTC.

This clonotype was detected once. A single base separates this from a much larger clone, so it may be a read error. This chain joins TRBV28 and TRBJ2-7; D unclear. This CDR3 region has 12 residues. CDR1 MDHEN and CDR2 SYDVKM come from the germline V gene. The V and J ends lost 3 bases and 9 bases respectively, with 12 bases between them. CDR3 residues: CASSFVLERQYF. The CDR3 DNA sequence: TGTGCCAGCAGTTTTGTGTTAGAGCGGCAGTACTTC.

Comments on this clonotype: One end of the junction does not line up with germline, which may come from a read error. This chain connects TRBV5-6 to TRBJ2-7, with D maybe TRBD2 (6 bases). There are 15 residues in the CDR3. Germline CDR1 and CDR2: SGHDT and YYEEEE. CDR3 sequence: CVSSRTWIGTYEQYF. The CDR3 nucleotides are TGTGTCAGCAGTCGGACATGGATAGGGACTTACGAGCAGTACTTC.

With regard to this clonotype: A read error may account for a junction end that differs from germline. J is TRBJ2-5 and V is TRBV5-1; D perhaps matches TRBD2 (5 bases). CDR3 length: 13 amino acids. CDR1 SGHRS and CDR2 YFSETQ come from the germline V gene. CDR3 sequence: CANSLYGGETKYF. In nucleotides, the CDR3 is TGCGCCAACAGCTTGTACGGAGGAGAGACCAAATACTTC. The variable domain in full, completed from reference TRBV5-1 and TRBJ2-5, reads KAGVTQTPRYLIKTRGQQVTLSCSPISGHRSVSWYQQTPGQGLQFLFEYFSETQRNKGNFPGRFSGRQFSNSRSEMNVSTLELGDSALYLCANSLYGGETKYFGPGTRLLVL.

The rearrangement joins TRBV4-2 to TRBJ2-3; D uncertain. This CDR3 is 13 amino acids long. V dropped 10 bases and J dropped 2 bases, with 13 bases sitting between them. From germline, CDR1 is LGHNA and CDR2 YNFKEQ. The CDR3 bases are TGTGCCACAAGCCAAGGCCCCACAGATACGCAGTATTTT. This encodes CATSQGPTDTQYF.

About this clonotype: Relative to the germline gene, one junction end is altered; a read error may explain this. The gene calls are TRBV4-1 and TRBJ2-1, with 10 bases identical to TRBD2. Germline V gives CDR1 MGHRA, CDR2 YSYEKL. This CDR3 contains 19 residues. The CDR3 DNA reads TGCGCCAGCAGCCAAGAAACTAGCGGGACCCTCAGGTCCTACAAAGAGCAGTTCTTC. Protein product: CASSQETSGTLRSYKEQFF.